One and the same sample provided the 25 T cell receptor beta chains below, sequenced in a study of T cell clones after liver transplantation. Profiled with immunoSEQ multiplex PCR; TCRdb holds only in-frame clones, not every one. Among roughly 74,000 clones listed, about four fifths were seen once. The sample in question was CD4+ T cells from blood, obtained before liver transplant. The receptors derive from a human donor who received a liver transplant.

The rearrangement uses TRBV28 and TRBJ2-1; TRBD2 agrees at 13 bases. The junction had 8 bases not matched to a gene; V was cut back by 6 bases and J by 9 bases. CDR3 size: 15 residues. Per the germline V gene, CDR1 is MDHEN and CDR2 is SYDVKM. The CDR3 nucleotides read TGTGCCAGCAGACCGGGACTAGCGGGAACCGGTGAGCAGTTCTTC. As protein: CASRPGLAGTGEQFF. The variable domain in full, completed from reference TRBV28 and TRBJ2-1, reads DVKVTQSSRYLVKRTGEKVFLECVQDMDHENMFWYRQDPGLGLRLIYFSYDVKMKEKGDIPEGYSVSREKKERFSLILESASTNQTSMYLCASRPGLAGTGEQFFGPGTRLTVL.

The rearrangement joins TRBV19 to TRBJ2-2; D gene ambiguous. Germline V gene lookup returns CDR1 LNHDA and CDR2 SQIVND (reference sequence). Deletions cut 3 bases from V and 6 bases from J, with 8 bases between. CDR3 size: 13 residues. The CDR3 spells CASSIMVAGELFF. As DNA, the CDR3 is TGTGCCAGTAGTATTATGGTAGCCGGGGAGCTGTTTTTT.

This clone appeared once. This chain joins TRBV6-1 and TRBJ1-2; maybe TRBD1 (6 bases). The germline V gene has CDR1 MNHNS and CDR2 SASEGT. This CDR3 contains 12 residues. The V end lost 8 bases, the J end lost 4 bases, and 11 bases lay between the germline ends. CDR3: CASQQGLYGYTF. The CDR3 region has the DNA TGTGCCAGCCAGCAGGGGCTCTATGGCTACACCTTC.

The chain links TRBV27 to TRBJ1-3; weak D call: TRBD1 (5 bases). This CDR3 has 14 residues. V was pared by 7 bases and J by 2 bases, with 12 bases between. CDR1 and CDR2 (germline): MNHEY, SMNVEV (reference sequence). CDR3 region: CASKGWGAGNTIYF. For the CDR3, the DNA is TGTGCCAGCAAGGGGTGGGGAGCTGGAAACACCATATATTTT.

The chain is built from TRBV18 and TRBJ2-1; D not certain. The CDR3 consists of 13 residues. V shed 3 bases and J shed 7 bases, with 10 bases lying between them. Germline values: CDR1 KGHSH, CDR2 LQKENI. The CDR3 here is CASSPRSINEQFF. For the CDR3, the DNA is TGTGCCAGCTCACCGAGAAGCATAAATGAGCAGTTCTTC.

This chain joins TRBV11-3 and TRBJ2-4, with 8 bases matching TRBD1. Per germline, CDR1 SGHNT and CDR2 YENEEA. V lost 3 bases, J lost 9 bases, and 7 bases stayed unmatched. The CDR3 covers 14 residues. The CDR3 nucleotides are TGTGCCAGCAGCTTGGATGGACAGGGCGCCATTCAGTACTTC. Protein: CASSLDGQGAIQYF.

This chain links TRBV6-5 with TRBJ2-7; 10 bases line up with TRBD1. V lost 6 bases and J lost 4; bases outside the gene matches: 3. CDR1 is MNHEY, CDR2 SVGAGI, per germline. This CDR3 spans 13 amino acids. CDR3: CASRGTGVYEQYF. CDR3 sequence (DNA): TGTGCCAGCAGGGGGACAGGGGTATACGAGCAGTACTTC.

The gene calls are TRBV28 and TRBJ2-7; 9 bases are shared with TRBD1. Per the germline V gene, CDR1 is MDHEN and CDR2 is SYDVKM. V trimming: 7 bases; J trimming: 4 bases; junction bases outside the gene matches: 8. The CDR3 length is 14 residues. The CDR3 DNA is TGTGCCAGCAATCCAGGGGACAGGGTATACGAGCAGTACTTC. Translation: CASNPGDRVYEQYF.

The chain has TRBV29-1 and TRBJ2-7; 9 bases line up with TRBD1. The CDR3 length is 14 residues. V trimming: 6 bases; J trimming: 4 bases; junction bases outside the gene matches: 10. Germline assignment: CDR1 SQVTM and CDR2 ANQGSEA. The CDR3 sequence: CSVVPGQGQYEQYF. The CDR3 DNA is TGCAGCGTGGTGCCGGGACAGGGACAATACGAGCAGTACTTC.

This sequence joins TRBV6-1 and TRBJ2-7; 11 bases match TRBD2. This CDR3 contains 13 residues. Trimming removed 7 bases from V and 7 bases from J; junction bases left unmatched: 6. The germline V gene has CDR1 MNHNS and CDR2 SASEGT. CDR3 DNA sequence: TGTGCCAGCACCCCACTAGCGGGAGATGAGCAGTACTTC. The encoded protein is CASTPLAGDEQYF.

The V and J genes are TRBV6-1 and TRBJ2-2; 8 bases are shared with TRBD2. This CDR3 spans 16 amino acids. The junction had 5 bases not matched to a gene; V was cut back by 4 bases and J by 1 base. Per the germline V gene, CDR1 is MNHNS and CDR2 is SASEGT. CDR3 in amino acids: CASSGLAGRNTGELFF. CDR3 DNA: TGTGCCAGCAGTGGATTAGCGGGACGGAACACCGGGGAGCTGTTTTTT.

The rearrangement links TRBV18 to TRBJ2-1; D remains ambiguous. The CDR3 contains 15 residues. The V end was cut by 5 bases, the J end by 0 bases, with 11 bases between. CDR1 and CDR2 from the germline V gene are KGHSH and LQKENI. The CDR3 coding sequence is TGTGCCAGCTCAATCCAGCATAGCTCCTACAATGAGCAGTTCTTC. It specifies CASSIQHSSYNEQFF.

The J gene is TRBJ2-5, the V gene TRBV18; 8 bases fit TRBD2. V trimming: 0 bases; J trimming: 1 base; junction bases outside the gene matches: 4. The CDR3 has 16 residues. The germline V gene has CDR1 KGHSH and CDR2 LQKENI. This CDR3 is CASSPPPGGIQETQYF. The DNA for the CDR3 is TGTGCCAGCTCACCACCTCCGGGAGGGATCCAAGAGACCCAGTACTTC.

The chain is built from TRBV5-1 and TRBJ2-5; D remains ambiguous. V dropped 5 bases and J dropped 5 bases, with 10 bases sitting between them. CDR3 size: 12 residues. CDR1 is SGHRS and CDR2 is YFSETQ in the germline V gene. CDR3: CASSPTAETQYF. DNA for the CDR3: TGCGCCAGCAGTCCGACGGCGGAGACCCAGTACTTC. Full variable domain (rest looked up from reference TRBV5-1 and TRBJ2-5): KAGVTQTPRYLIKTRGQQVTLSCSPISGHRSVSWYQQTPGQGLQFLFEYFSETQRNKGNFPGRFSGRQFSNSRSEMNVSTLELGDSALYLCASSPTAETQYFGPGTRLLVL.

This clone was seen only once. This sequence joins TRBV5-1 and TRBJ2-1, with 7 bases identical to TRBD2. Germline CDR1 and CDR2: SGHRS and YFSETQ. V shed 0 bases and J 4 bases; nucleotides not matched to a gene: 7. The CDR3 has 16 residues. The CDR3 DNA is TGCGCCAGCAGCTTGGCCGGCGGGAGCGGGTACAATGAGCAGTTCTTC. Residues: CASSLAGGSGYNEQFF. Complete variable domain (other parts from reference TRBV5-1 and TRBJ2-1): KAGVTQTPRYLIKTRGQQVTLSCSPISGHRSVSWYQQTPGQGLQFLFEYFSETQRNKGNFPGRFSGRQFSNSRSEMNVSTLELGDSALYLCASSLAGGSGYNEQFFGPGTRLTVL.

The chain combines TRBV6-1 with TRBJ2-1; 9 bases align to TRBD2. The germline V gene has CDR1 MNHNS and CDR2 SASEGT. The CDR3 loop spans 14 amino acids. The V gene end was trimmed by 4 bases and the J gene end by 3 bases; junction bases not matched to a gene: 1. This CDR3 is CASSGLADYNEQFF. CDR3 nucleotides: TGTGCCAGCAGTGGACTAGCGGACTACAATGAGCAGTTCTTC.

The V gene is TRBV28, the J gene TRBJ2-2, with D unclear. CDR3 length: 12 amino acids. V was shortened by 6 bases and J by 7 bases, with 9 bases between the two germline ends. CDR1 MDHEN and CDR2 SYDVKM come from the germline V gene. The CDR3 here is CASRRSGGELFF. The CDR3 nucleotides are TGTGCCAGCAGGCGAAGTGGCGGGGAGCTGTTTTTT.

This clone was observed a single time. CDR3 coding DNA: TGTGCCAGCAGCACGCATACCCCGGGATCCGGCACAGATACGCAGTATTTT. It yields the protein CASSTHTPGSGTDTQYF. The rearrangement links TRBV7-3 to TRBJ2-3; possibly TRBD2 for D (5 bases). Germline loops: CDR1 SGHTA, CDR2 FQGTGA. Trimming left V 5 bases short and J 1 base short, with 19 bases between. CDR3 length: 17 amino acids.

This clone was seen more than once but under ten times. The chain links TRBV5-1 to TRBJ2-3; D is perhaps TRBD2 (6 bases). The CDR3 covers 17 residues. V was trimmed by 0 bases and J by 2 bases, leaving 16 bases between them. Germline lookup yields CDR1 SGHRS and CDR2 YFSETQ. CDR3 in amino acids: CASSLAVVAEATDTQYF. CDR3 DNA sequence: TGCGCCAGCAGCTTGGCAGTAGTAGCGGAAGCCACAGATACGCAGTATTTT.

The chain couples TRBV7-9 to TRBJ2-1; 8 bases agree with TRBD2. This CDR3 spans 17 amino acids. Germline V gene lookup returns CDR1 SEHNR and CDR2 FQNEAQ (reference sequence). Losses at the gene ends were 5 bases for V and 9 bases for J; bases not matched to a gene: 18. The CDR3 protein is CASSTTYGAGVTTEQFF. The CDR3 DNA reads TGTGCCAGCAGCACAACTTACGGAGCGGGAGTGACGACTGAGCAGTTCTTC.

The chain joins TRBV7-8 to TRBJ2-7, with 9 bases identical to TRBD2. Trimming took 1 base from V and 4 from J; bases not matched to a gene: 8. Per germline, CDR1 SGHVS and CDR2 FQNEAQ. CDR3 size: 16 residues. The CDR3 is CASSLVDSGSSYEQYF. The CDR3 region has the DNA TGTGCCAGCAGCTTAGTTGATAGCGGGAGTTCGTACGAGCAGTACTTC.

The rearrangement joins TRBV5-1 to TRBJ2-7, with D unresolved. V dropped 6 bases and J dropped 3 bases, with 19 bases sitting between them. This CDR3 has 15 residues. Germline assignment: CDR1 SGHRS and CDR2 YFSETQ. The CDR3: CASKLQSPSYYEQYF. The CDR3 DNA is TGCGCCAGCAAGTTACAGTCCCCAAGCTACTACGAGCAGTACTTC.

The V and J genes are TRBV4-3 and TRBJ2-1; 7 positions agree with TRBD1. CDR1 is LGHNA and CDR2 is YSLEER in the germline V gene. Losses at the gene ends were 2 bases for V and 7 bases for J; bases not matched to a gene: 8. The CDR3 is 15 residues long. CDR3 DNA sequence: TGCGCCAGCAGCCAATTGAGACAGGGTTTTAATGAGCAGTTCTTC. This encodes CASSQLRQGFNEQFF.

This chain links TRBV11-2 with TRBJ2-1; 10 bases agree with TRBD1. Germline assignment: CDR1 SGHAT and CDR2 FQNNGV. This CDR3 region has 17 residues. The ends lost 5 bases at V and 7 bases at J; junction bases unmatched: 14. CDR3 in amino acids: CASSRERQGAPRNEQFF. In nucleotides, the CDR3 is TGTGCCAGCAGCCGCGAGCGACAGGGGGCCCCTCGTAATGAGCAGTTCTTC.

CDR3 coding DNA: TGCAGTGCTAGCCTCCAAGAGACCCAGTACTTC. Its translation is CSASLQETQYF. The chain uses TRBV20-1 and TRBJ2-5; D not resolved. CDR3 size: 11 residues. The ends were cut back, 3 bases at V and 1 base at J, with 3 bases in the middle. Germline lookup yields CDR1 DFQATT and CDR2 SNEGSKA (reference sequence).